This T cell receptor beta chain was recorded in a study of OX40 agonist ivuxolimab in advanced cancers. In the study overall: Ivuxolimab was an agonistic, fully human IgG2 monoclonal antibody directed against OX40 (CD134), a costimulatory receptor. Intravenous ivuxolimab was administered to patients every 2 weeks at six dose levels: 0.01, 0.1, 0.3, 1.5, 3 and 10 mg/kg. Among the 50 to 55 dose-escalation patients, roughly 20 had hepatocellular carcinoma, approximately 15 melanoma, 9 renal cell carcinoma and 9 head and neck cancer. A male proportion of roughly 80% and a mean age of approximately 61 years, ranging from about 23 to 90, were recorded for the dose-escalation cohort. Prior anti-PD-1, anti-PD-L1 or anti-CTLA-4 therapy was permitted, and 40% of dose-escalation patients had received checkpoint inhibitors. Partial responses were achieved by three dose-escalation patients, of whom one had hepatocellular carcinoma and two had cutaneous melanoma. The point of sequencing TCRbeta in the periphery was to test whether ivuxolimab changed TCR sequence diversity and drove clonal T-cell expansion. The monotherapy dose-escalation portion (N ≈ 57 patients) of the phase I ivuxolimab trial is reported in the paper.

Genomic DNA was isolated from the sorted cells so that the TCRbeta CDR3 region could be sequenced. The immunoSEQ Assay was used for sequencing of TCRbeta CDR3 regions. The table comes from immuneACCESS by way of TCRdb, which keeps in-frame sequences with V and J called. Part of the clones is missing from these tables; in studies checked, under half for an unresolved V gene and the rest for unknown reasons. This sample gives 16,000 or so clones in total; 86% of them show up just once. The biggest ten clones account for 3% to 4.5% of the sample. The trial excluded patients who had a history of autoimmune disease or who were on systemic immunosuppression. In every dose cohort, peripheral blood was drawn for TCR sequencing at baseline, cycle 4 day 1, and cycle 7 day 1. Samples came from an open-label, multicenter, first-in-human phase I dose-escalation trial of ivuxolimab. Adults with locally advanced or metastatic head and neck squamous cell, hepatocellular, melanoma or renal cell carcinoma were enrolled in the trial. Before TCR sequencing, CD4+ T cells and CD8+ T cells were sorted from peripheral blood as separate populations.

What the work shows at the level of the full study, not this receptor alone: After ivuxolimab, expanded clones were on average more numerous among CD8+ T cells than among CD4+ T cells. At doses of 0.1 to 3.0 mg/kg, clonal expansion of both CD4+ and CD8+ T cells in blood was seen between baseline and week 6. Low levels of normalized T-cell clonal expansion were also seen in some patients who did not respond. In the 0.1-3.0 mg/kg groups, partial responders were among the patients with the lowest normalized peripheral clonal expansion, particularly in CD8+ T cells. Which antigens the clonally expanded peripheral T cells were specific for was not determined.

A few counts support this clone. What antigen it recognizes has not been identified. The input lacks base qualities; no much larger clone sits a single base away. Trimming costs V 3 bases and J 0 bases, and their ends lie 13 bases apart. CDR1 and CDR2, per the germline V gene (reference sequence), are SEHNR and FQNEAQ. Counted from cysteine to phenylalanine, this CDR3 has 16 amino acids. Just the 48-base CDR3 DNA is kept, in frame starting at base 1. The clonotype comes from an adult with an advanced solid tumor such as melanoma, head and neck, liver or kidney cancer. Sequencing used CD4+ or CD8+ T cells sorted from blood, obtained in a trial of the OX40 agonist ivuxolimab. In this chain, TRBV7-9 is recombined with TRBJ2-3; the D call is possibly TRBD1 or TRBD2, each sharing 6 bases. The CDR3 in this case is CASSFNVGGSTDTQYF. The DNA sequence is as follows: TGTGCCAGCAGCTTTAACGTAGGGGGGAGCACAGATACGCAGTATTTT. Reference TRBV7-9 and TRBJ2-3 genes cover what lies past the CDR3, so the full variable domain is DTGVSQNPRHKITKRGQNVTFRCDPISEHNRLYWYRQTLGQGPEFLTYFQNEAQLEKSRLLSDRFSAERPKGSFSTLEIQRTEQGDSAMYLCASSFNVGGSTDTQYFGPGTRLTVL.